One sample yielded the 24 T cell receptor beta chains listed below, sequenced in a study of blood T cell repertoires in COVID-19. The repertoire was sequenced with immunoSEQ multiplex PCR; TCRdb's copy has only in-frame clones and lacks some. The sample lists approximately 55,000 clones, about three quarters seen once, with about a fifth in the top ten. Sequenced input: peripheral blood. All receptors come from a man under 40 with COVID-19, enrolled during active disease.

The chain combines TRBV5-4 with TRBJ2-2; possibly TRBD2 for D (6 bases). Trimming removed 0 bases at V and 2 bases at J, with 8 bases between. Per the germline V gene, CDR1 is SGHNT and CDR2 is YYREEE (reference sequence). The CDR3 consists of 15 residues. The CDR3 loop reads CASSLELANTGELFF. Written as DNA, the CDR3 is TGTGCCAGCAGCTTGGAACTAGCAAACACCGGGGAGCTGTTTTTT.

This rearrangement joins TRBV11-3 to TRBJ2-3; D gene uncertain. Looked up from germline, CDR1 is SGHNT and CDR2 is YENEEA. The CDR3 totals 15 residues. V lost 0 bases and J 2 bases, leaving 9 bases between the germline ends. The CDR3 DNA follows: TGTGCCAGCAGCTTAGAGGGCAGAGACACAGATACGCAGTATTTT. Translation: CASSLEGRDTDTQYF.

This chain links TRBV28 with TRBJ2-7; 8 bases map to TRBD1. Germline loops: CDR1 MDHEN, CDR2 SYDVKM. CDR3 length: 14 residues. Trimming took 3 bases from V and 4 from J; bases not matched to a gene: 5. The CDR3 coding sequence is TGTGCCAGCAGTTTCAGGGGGCTGGGATACGAGCAGTACTTC. It is translated as CASSFRGLGYEQYF.

The chain combines TRBV6-6 with TRBJ2-3, with TRBD2 matching over 8 bases. The germline gives CDR1 MNHNY, CDR2 SVGAGI (reference sequence). This CDR3 spans 16 amino acids. Losses at the gene ends were 2 bases for V and 5 bases for J; bases not matched to a gene: 9. Here the CDR3 reads CASSYNPGGGRDTQYF. In DNA form, the CDR3 reads TGTGCCAGCAGTTACAATCCGGGGGGGGGCCGAGATACGCAGTATTTT.

V gene TRBV28 combines with J gene TRBJ1-5, with TRBD1 as a possible D gene (5 bases). Germline V lookup: CDR1 MDHEN, CDR2 SYDVKM. The germline V and J ends were trimmed by 6 bases and 5 bases, with 20 bases remaining between them. The CDR3 runs 16 residues. CDR3 DNA sequence: TGTGCCAGCAGCCCCCGCGAAGGGGTAGGGGATCAGCCCCAGCATTTT. It translates to CASSPREGVGDQPQHF.

The rearrangement uses TRBV12-3 or TRBV12-4 and TRBJ2-7; no clear D gene. The CDR3 length is 13 residues. Deletions cut 5 bases from V and 3 bases from J, with 11 bases between. DNA of the CDR3: TGTGCCAGCAGTCCCGGTGTTGGCTACGAGCAGTACTTC. Translated, it gives CASSPGVGYEQYF.

The V gene is TRBV18, the J gene TRBJ2-7, with 8 bases identical to TRBD1. The CDR3 consists of 16 residues. The J segment lost 6 bases and the V segment lost 6 bases, leaving 16 bases of the junction unmatched. Germline assignment: CDR1 KGHSH and CDR2 LQKENI. DNA for the CDR3: TGTGCCAGCTCTCCCGCCCCGGGACAGGTTCCCCCCGAGCAGTACTTC. Translation: CASSPAPGQVPPEQYF.

The genes are TRBV6-5 and TRBJ2-5, with D perhaps TRBD2 (6 bases). The length of the CDR3 is 14 residues. The germline gives CDR1 MNHEY, CDR2 SVGAGI. The germline V and J ends were trimmed by 8 bases and 4 bases, with 17 bases remaining between them. The CDR3 DNA reads as TGTGCCAGCTGTCTTTTAGCGGTCGGAGAGACCCAGTACTTC. As protein: CASCLLAVGETQYF.

The chain recombines TRBV28 with TRBJ2-7, with 8 positions matching TRBD2. The germline V gene has CDR1 MDHEN and CDR2 SYDVKM. V was clipped by 6 bases and J by 3 bases; unmatched bases: 10. The CDR3 contains 15 residues. CDR3 sequence: CASRPPGLGVYEQYF. The CDR3, as DNA: TGTGCCAGCAGGCCCCCGGGACTAGGCGTCTACGAGCAGTACTTC.

This clone was seen more than once but under ten times. The CDR3 protein is CASSNEPGQGASPYNEQFF. In nucleotides, the CDR3 is TGTGCCAGCAGTAACGAACCGGGACAGGGGGCGTCTCCCTACAATGAGCAGTTCTTC. The chain is built from TRBV2 and TRBJ2-1, with 12 positions matching TRBD1. V was clipped by 5 bases and J by 2 bases; unmatched bases: 13. Germline CDR1 SNHLY, CDR2 FYNNEI. The CDR3 has 19 residues.

The rearrangement links TRBV18 to TRBJ2-3; TRBD2 aligns across 11 bases. The germline V gene has CDR1 KGHSH and CDR2 LQKENI. The length of the CDR3 is 15 residues. The V and J ends lost 4 bases and 0 bases, in that order; junction bases with no gene match: 0. Here the CDR3 reads CASSRTSGSTDTQYF. As DNA, the CDR3 is TGTGCCAGCTCACGGACTAGCGGGAGCACAGATACGCAGTATTTT.

V gene TRBV3-1 (or the pseudogene TRBV3-2) combines with J gene TRBJ1-2; 7 positions match TRBD1. V was pared by 6 bases and J by 0 bases, with 4 bases of the junction left unmatched. Germline assignment: CDR1 LGHDT and CDR2 YNNKEL (reference sequence). The CDR3 length is 14 residues. The CDR3 DNA reads TGTGCCAGCAGATGGACAGGATCTAACTATGGCTACACCTTC. This translates into CASRWTGSNYGYTF.

This sequence joins TRBV5-4 and TRBJ2-1; 13 positions match TRBD2. The CDR3 runs to 15 residues. Germline CDR1 SGHNT, CDR2 YYREEE (reference sequence). Losses at the gene ends were 3 bases for V and 4 bases for J; bases not matched to a gene: 1. For the CDR3, the DNA is TGTGCCAGCAGCTCGACTAGCGGGGGGTACAATGAGCAGTTCTTC. Its translation is CASSSTSGGYNEQFF.

V gene TRBV7-2 combines with J gene TRBJ2-7; maybe TRBD1 (7 bases). V was trimmed by 4 bases and J by 4 bases, leaving 17 bases between them. The V gene's germline CDR1 is SGHTA and CDR2 FQGNSA. The CDR3 extends over 15 amino acids. CDR3: CASSSGQPGGYEQYF. The CDR3 coding sequence is TGTGCCAGCAGCTCGGGACAGCCCGGGGGATACGAGCAGTACTTC.

CDR3 nucleotide sequence: TGTGCCAGTAGGCGGGACAGGGAGAATAGCAATCAGCCCCAGCATTTT. Translation gives CASRRDRENSNQPQHF. V is TRBV19 and J is TRBJ1-5, with 9 bases identical to TRBD1. The CDR3 contains 16 residues. V lost 6 bases to trimming and J lost 0 bases; unmatched junction nucleotides: 6. Per the germline V gene, CDR1 is LNHDA and CDR2 is SQIVND (reference sequence).

The chain links TRBV28 to TRBJ1-4, with 7 bases aligning to TRBD1. The CDR3 covers 15 residues. Per the germline V gene, CDR1 is MDHEN and CDR2 is SYDVKM. Trimming cost V 6 bases and J 5 bases; bases outside gene matches: 9. CDR3 in DNA: TGTGCCAGCAGCCAAATGGGACAGTCGAATGAAAAACTGTTTTTT. As protein: CASSQMGQSNEKLFF.

With regard to this clone: The sample holds other DNA sequences that translate to the same CDR3. The chain couples TRBV28 to TRBJ1-4, with 8 bases identical to TRBD1. With 5 bases clipped from V and 5 bases from J, the junction kept 7 bases outside the gene matches. Germline V gives CDR1 MDHEN, CDR2 SYDVKM. CDR3 length: 15 amino acids. CDR3 sequence: CASSPQGALNEKLFF. For the CDR3, the DNA is TGTGCCAGCAGTCCGCAGGGGGCCTTGAATGAAAAACTGTTTTTT. Drawing the rest from reference TRBV28 and TRBJ1-4, the complete variable domain is DVKVTQSSRYLVKRTGEKVFLECVQDMDHENMFWYRQDPGLGLRLIYFSYDVKMKEKGDIPEGYSVSREKKERFSLILESASTNQTSMYLCASSPQGALNEKLFFGSGTQLSVL.

The chain carries TRBV28 and TRBJ1-2; 8 positions agree with TRBD1. Germline CDR1 MDHEN, CDR2 SYDVKM. This CDR3 has 17 residues. Unmatched junction bases numbered 16, after V lost 6 bases and J lost 4 bases. The CDR3 sequence is CASSFQGAGPRAYGYTF. DNA of the CDR3: TGTGCCAGCAGCTTTCAGGGGGCCGGCCCACGGGCCTATGGCTACACCTTC.

The chain uses TRBV12-5 and TRBJ2-2; tentative D call: TRBD2 (6 bases). V was clipped by 1 base and J by 0 bases, with 9 bases between them. CDR3 length: 16 residues. Germline V gene lookup returns CDR1 LGHNT and CDR2 FRNRAP. CDR3 bases: TGTGCTAGTGGTTTGGGGGGACTTACGAACACCGGGGAGCTGTTTTTT. This encodes CASGLGGLTNTGELFF.

The gene calls are TRBV15 and TRBJ2-7; D remains unclear. V lost 0 bases to trimming and J lost 6 bases, with 21 bases between them. This CDR3 has 17 residues. Germline values: CDR1 LNHNV, CDR2 YYDKDF (reference sequence). In nucleotides, the CDR3 is TGTGCCACCAGCAGAGATCTTCAGGCAACGTTCTTCGGCGAGCAGTACTTC. Amino acid sequence: CATSRDLQATFFGEQYF. The full variable domain, its missing parts supplied by reference TRBV15 and TRBJ2-7, is DAMVIQNPRYQVTQFGKPVTLSCSQTLNHNVMYWYQQKSSQAPKLLFHYYDKDFNNEADTPDNFQSRRPNTSFCFLDIRSPGLGDTAMYLCATSRDLQATFFGEQYFGPGTRLTVT.

This clone was detected once. The chain is built from TRBV5-8 and TRBJ1-6; 8 bases match TRBD1. Per the germline V gene, CDR1 is SGHTS and CDR2 is YDEGEE. Trimming took 4 bases from V and 9 from J; bases not matched to a gene: 6. This CDR3 has 14 amino acids. Here the CDR3 reads CASSRTGSGSPLHF. In DNA form, the CDR3 reads TGTGCCAGCAGCCGGACAGGGTCGGGTTCACCCCTCCACTTT.

This chain connects TRBV9 to TRBJ2-1; 8 bases are shared with TRBD2. The germline gives CDR1 SGDLS, CDR2 YYNGEE. The CDR3 runs 14 residues. The V segment lost 4 bases and the J segment 10 bases; nucleotides outside the gene matches: 10. This chain's CDR3 is CASSPGSGEEEQFF. The CDR3 DNA reads as TGTGCCAGCAGCCCGGGTAGCGGGGAGGAAGAGCAGTTCTTC. Full variable domain (outside the CDR3, taken from reference TRBV9 and TRBJ2-1): DSGVTQTPKHLITATGQRVTLRCSPRSGDLSVYWYQQSLDQGLQFLIQYYNGEERAKGNILERFSAQQFPDLHSELNLSSLELGDSALYFCASSPGSGEEEQFFGPGTRLTVL.

This chain uses TRBV28 with TRBJ1-3, with TRBD1 identical over 8 bases. In germline, CDR1 is MDHEN, CDR2 SYDVKM. The CDR3 totals 17 residues. J was trimmed by 4 bases and V by 8 bases; bases with no gene match: 16. The DNA of the CDR3 is TGTGCCAGCCGAACCCCTAGGACAGGGTGGGACGGAAACACCATATATTTT. Its translation is CASRTPRTGWDGNTIYF.

The chain carries TRBV5-1 and TRBJ1-1; weak D call: TRBD1 (6 bases). V lost 5 bases, J lost 3 bases, and 14 bases lay in between. Germline loops: CDR1 SGHRS, CDR2 YFSETQ. The CDR3 totals 14 residues. The CDR3 region has the DNA TGCGCCAGCAGTCCGGCTGGGGGCTACACTGAAGCTTTCTTT. This encodes CASSPAGGYTEAFF.